The entry below gives a single TCR beta chain sequence along with its context. Its cognate antigen is unknown. Germline loops: CDR1 SQVTM, CDR2 ANQGSEA. The length of the CDR3 is 11 residues. Sequencing relied on a cDNA template that was reverse transcribed from extracted RNA. TCRdb's table, derived via immunoSEQ multiplex PCR, lists solely in-frame clones and lacks some. The data show about 64,000 clones, 44% seen once. This sample was included in a study of CD8+ T cells in alopecia areata. Overall study results and limits: An increase in clonality over normal scalp was evident in lesional scalp, especially alopecia totalis/universalis.

The sequenced sample consisted of NKG2D-low CD8+ T cells sorted from blood. V is TRBV29-1 and J is TRBJ2-5; no clear D gene. The J call may be faulty, since TRBJ2-7 better matches the DNA end. The sequence was collected from a human donor with alopecia areata. CDR3 bases: TGCAGCGTCGGCCTATCCTACGAGCAGTACTTC. Translating it yields CSVGLSYEQYF.